Below are 21 T cell receptor beta chains sequenced from a single sample in a study of blood T cell repertoires in COVID-19. The repertoire was sequenced with immunoSEQ multiplex PCR; TCRdb's copy has only in-frame clones and lacks some. Among over 15,000 clones listed, around 86% were seen once. The sample was peripheral blood. The origin of the receptors is a man aged 65 to 79 with acute or convalescent COVID-19.

The genes are TRBV4-2 and TRBJ2-5, with D possibly being TRBD2 (6 bases). Trimming took off 2 bases at V and 0 bases at J, with 13 bases between the two ends. The CDR3 loop spans 16 amino acids. In germline, CDR1 is LGHNA, CDR2 YNFKEQ. In nucleotides, the CDR3 is TGTGCCAGCAGCCAACCGACTAGGAGGTACCAAGAGACCCAGTACTTC. Translation: CASSQPTRRYQETQYF.

As DNA, the CDR3 is TGCGCCAGCAGCCGGACTAGCGGCAATGAGCAGTTCTTC. Encoded protein: CASSRTSGNEQFF. V and J are TRBV4-3 and TRBJ2-1, with TRBD2 matching over 10 bases. The V gene end was trimmed by 4 bases and the J gene end by 6 bases; junction bases not matched to a gene: 0. Germline loops: CDR1 LGHNA, CDR2 YSLEER. The CDR3 consists of 13 residues.

This clone was recorded once. The V and J genes are TRBV7-8 and TRBJ2-3; 8 bases fit TRBD1. The CDR3 runs 14 residues. Germline values: CDR1 SGHVS, CDR2 FQNEAQ. Trimming removed 1 base from V and 7 bases from J; junction bases left unmatched: 4. Written as DNA, the CDR3 is TGTGCCAGCAGCTTAGTGGCAGGGGGCAATACGCAGTATTTT. It translates to CASSLVAGGNTQYF.

V gene TRBV10-3 combines with J gene TRBJ1-1; tentative D call: TRBD1 (5 bases). The CDR3 runs 14 residues. V was shortened by 5 bases and J by 1 base, with 11 bases between the two germline ends. The germline CDR1 and CDR2 sequences are ENHRY and SYGVKD. The CDR3 nucleotides are TGTGCCATCAGTCGCCCGGGGGGGAACACTGAAGCTTTCTTT. Translating gives CAISRPGGNTEAFF.

The chain combines TRBV12-3 or TRBV12-4 with TRBJ1-2, with D perhaps matching TRBD1 (5 bases). V lost 10 bases and J lost 8, with 20 bases in between. The CDR3 covers 13 residues. CDR3 coding DNA: TGTGCCACCAGGGAGAGAAGCTTCTTGGGCTACACCTTC. It translates to CATRERSFLGYTF.

The chain uses TRBV7-3 and TRBJ1-5; D remains ambiguous. The CDR3 is 13 residues long. CDR1 is SGHTA and CDR2 is FQGTGA in the germline V gene. Trimming cost V 4 bases and J 4 bases, with 8 bases left between them. The CDR3 here is CASSSGVNQPQHF. The CDR3 DNA reads as TGTGCCAGCAGCTCCGGGGTTAATCAGCCCCAGCATTTT. Together with reference TRBV7-3 and TRBJ1-5, the CDR3 gives the full variable domain: GAGVSQTPSNKVTEKGKYVELRCDPISGHTALYWYRQSLGQGPEFLIYFQGTGAADDSGLPNDRFFAVRPEGSVSTLKIQRTERGDSAVYLCASSSGVNQPQHFGDGTRLSIL.

The rearrangement joins TRBV7-2 to TRBJ1-2, with 10 bases matching TRBD1. The ends lost 0 bases at V and 4 bases at J; junction bases unmatched: 5. CDR1 and CDR2 from the germline V gene are SGHTA and FQGNSA. The CDR3 length is 16 residues. CDR3 sequence: CASSLAGTGARYGYTF. The CDR3 coding sequence is TGTGCCAGCAGCTTAGCTGGGACAGGGGCTCGCTATGGCTACACCTTC. Using reference TRBV7-2 and TRBJ1-2 for the parts outside the CDR3, the full variable domain is GAGVSQSPSNKVTEKGKDVELRCDPISGHTALYWYRQSLGQGLEFLIYFQGNSAPDKSGLPSDRFSAERTGGSVSTLTIQRTQQEDSAVYLCASSLAGTGARYGYTFGSGTRLTVV.

The gene calls are TRBV4-3 and TRBJ2-2; TRBD1 might be the D (8 bases). The length of the CDR3 is 16 residues. V gave up 4 bases and J gave up 3 bases, with 15 bases separating them. CDR1 and CDR2 from the germline V gene are LGHNA and YSLEER. The CDR3 protein is CASSRGRGQDTGELFF. In DNA, the CDR3 is TGCGCCAGCAGCCGGGGGAGGGGACAGGACACCGGGGAGCTGTTTTTT.

This clone has only one observation. This chain uses TRBV20-1 with TRBJ1-3; no definite D call. The CDR3 totals 14 residues. V lost 3 bases and J lost 1, with 10 bases in between. The germline V gene has CDR1 DFQATT and CDR2 SNEGSKA (reference sequence). The CDR3 nucleotides are TGCAGTGCTAGTTCATCGGGTTCTGGAAACACCATATATTTT. This gives the protein CSASSSGSGNTIYF.

The J gene is TRBJ1-1, the V gene TRBV7-2; possible D gene TRBD1, 6 bases. There are 15 residues in the CDR3. Looked up from germline, CDR1 is SGHTA and CDR2 is FQGNSA. V was shortened by 4 bases and J by 1 base, with 13 bases between the two germline ends. CDR3 sequence: CASSSAPGENTEAFF. For the CDR3, the DNA is TGTGCCAGCAGCTCTGCACCAGGGGAGAACACTGAAGCTTTCTTT.

The rearrangement joins TRBV9 to TRBJ2-1, with 12 nucleotides matching TRBD1. With V trimmed by 4 bases and J by 10 bases, 9 bases remained unmatched. This CDR3 contains 15 residues. Germline V gene lookup returns CDR1 SGDLS and CDR2 YYNGEE. In DNA form, the CDR3 reads TGTGCCAGCAGCCCAGGGGGACAGGGGGCGTCCGAGCAGTTCTTC. Its protein product is CASSPGGQGASEQFF.

V usage is TRBV19 and J usage is TRBJ2-7; TRBD1 aligns across 9 bases. The CDR3 extends over 15 amino acids. From germline, CDR1 is LNHDA and CDR2 SQIVND (reference sequence). Germline trimming cut 5 bases from V and 5 bases from J; bases unmatched to any gene: 10. CDR3 bases: TGTGCCAGTAGTGTTACCGGGACAGGGCCCCACGAGCAGTACTTC. It specifies CASSVTGTGPHEQYF. Using reference TRBV19 and TRBJ2-7 for the parts outside the CDR3, the full variable domain is DGGITQSPKYLFRKEGQNVTLSCEQNLNHDAMYWYRQDPGQGLRLIYYSQIVNDFQKGDIAEGYSVSREKKESFPLTVTSAQKNPTAFYLCASSVTGTGPHEQYFGPGTRLTVT.

The chain combines TRBV24-1 with TRBJ2-1; tentative D call: TRBD2 (7 bases). Trimming took off 3 bases at V and 6 bases at J, with 17 bases between the two ends. CDR1 KGHDR and CDR2 SFDVKD come from the germline V gene. CDR3 size: 16 residues. In nucleotides, the CDR3 is TGTGCCACCAGTGATCCCGGGGGGCCTATGGGCAATGAGCAGTTCTTC. Translation gives CATSDPGGPMGNEQFF.

This clone was recorded only once. This chain connects TRBV7-8 to TRBJ1-5; D call uncertain. The ends were cut back, 1 base at V and 7 bases at J, with 14 bases in the middle. Germline values: CDR1 SGHVS, CDR2 FQNEAQ. CDR3 size: 15 residues. The CDR3 nucleotides read TGTGCCAGCAGCTTAGAAGATCAGCGTTTCCAGCCCCAGCATTTT. Translation gives CASSLEDQRFQPQHF.

This chain uses TRBV4-1 with TRBJ2-1, with 12 bases lining up with TRBD2. The CDR3 consists of 15 residues. In germline, CDR1 is MGHRA, CDR2 YSYEKL. Trimming removed 2 bases from V and 14 bases from J; junction bases left unmatched: 10. The CDR3 loop is CASSQPSGRASGEFF. For the CDR3, the DNA is TGCGCCAGCAGCCAACCTAGCGGGAGGGCCTCCGGTGAGTTCTTC.

V usage is TRBV12-3 or TRBV12-4 and J usage is TRBJ1-2; D might be TRBD1 (6 bases). The CDR3 loop spans 13 amino acids. V was pared by 7 bases and J by 5 bases, with 14 bases between. CDR3 sequence: CASITTGSYGYTF. The CDR3 nucleotides are TGTGCCAGCATCACAACAGGGTCATATGGCTACACCTTC.

The V and J genes are TRBV18 and TRBJ1-2; 8 bases are shared with TRBD1. V was pared by 3 bases and J by 6 bases, with 3 bases of the junction left unmatched. Germline lookup yields CDR1 KGHSH and CDR2 LQKENI. The CDR3 covers 13 residues. CDR3 nucleotide sequence: TGTGCCAGCTCACCCACGACAGGGGATGGCTACACCTTC. This codes for CASSPTTGDGYTF.

The V gene is TRBV14, the J gene TRBJ1-2; possibly TRBD1 for D (5 bases). The CDR3 loop spans 15 amino acids. Germline assignment: CDR1 SGHDN and CDR2 FVKESK. Trimming left V 0 bases short and J 5 bases short, with 13 bases between. The CDR3, as DNA: TGTGCCAGCAGCCAAGATCCCGGGAGGGGATATGGCTACACCTTC. Protein product: CASSQDPGRGYGYTF.

The chain is built from TRBV5-8 and TRBJ2-5; D may be TRBD1 (6 bases). The CDR3 loop spans 15 amino acids. V lost 5 bases to trimming and J lost 1 base, with 15 bases between them. Germline V gene sequence: CDR1 SGHTS, CDR2 YDEGEE. The CDR3 is CASRHRTGIQETQYF. In DNA form, the CDR3 reads TGTGCCAGCAGACACCGAACAGGGATCCAAGAGACCCAGTACTTC. The full variable domain, rest sourced from reference TRBV5-8 and TRBJ2-5, is EAGVTQSPTHLIKTRGQQATLRCSPISGHTSVYWYQQALGLGLQFLLWYDEGEERNRGNFPPRFSGRQFPNYSSELNVNALELEDSALYLCASRHRTGIQETQYFGPGTRLLVL.

J is TRBJ2-2 and V is TRBV9; 9 bases are shared with TRBD1. The V segment lost 4 bases and the J segment 4 bases; nucleotides outside the gene matches: 11. The CDR3 contains 17 residues. Germline CDR1 reads SGDLS; CDR2 reads YYNGEE. The CDR3 DNA is TGTGCCAGCAGCATACCGGGACAGGGAATTTTCACCGGGGAGCTGTTTTTT. This codes for CASSIPGQGIFTGELFF.

The rearrangement joins TRBV5-1 to TRBJ1-1, with D uncertain. Per the germline V gene, CDR1 is SGHRS and CDR2 is YFSETQ. The CDR3 covers 14 residues. Trimming removed 2 bases at V and 0 bases at J, with 8 bases between. CDR3 DNA: TGCGCCAGCAGCTTCCGGGGAATGAACACTGAAGCTTTCTTT. It specifies CASSFRGMNTEAFF. The full variable domain, rest sourced from reference TRBV5-1 and TRBJ1-1, is KAGVTQTPRYLIKTRGQQVTLSCSPISGHRSVSWYQQTPGQGLQFLFEYFSETQRNKGNFPGRFSGRQFSNSRSEMNVSTLELGDSALYLCASSFRGMNTEAFFGQGTRLTVV.